One sample yielded the 21 T cell receptor beta chains listed below, sequenced in a study of regulatory T cells in long-lasting Graves disease. To make TCR beta libraries, researchers used iRepertoire HTBI primers and Arm-PCR of CDR3 regions. TCRdb redid the calling of the multiplex PCR reads with MiXCR, one entry per CDR3 protein. This sample has 400,000 to 450,000 distinct CDR3 sequences, with roughly 15% found just once. The time point: newly diagnosed GD, antithyroid drugs for less than 3 months. Generation of the TCR library employed RNA extracted from PBMCs. These same records also appear under a second study, on T cells in Graves' hyperthyroidism and ophthalmopathy.

This material consisted of peripheral blood mononuclear cells (PBMCs), taken at new diagnosis, from a patient treated with antithyroid drugs. The receptors come from a woman younger than 45 with Graves disease.

This clonotype was seen at least ten times. The gene calls are TRBV2 and TRBJ2-3; possible D gene TRBD2, 6 bases. Trimming took 1 base from V and 0 from J, leaving 23 bases between them. CDR3 length equals 20 residues. The germline V gene has CDR1 SNHLY and CDR2 FYNNEI. The CDR3 sequence: CASSEEDGLADYLSTDTQYF. DNA of the CDR3: TGTGCCAGCAGTGAAGAGGACGGTTTGGCGGACTACCTCAGCACAGATACGCAGTATTTT.

This rearrangement joins TRBV18 to TRBJ2-3; tentatively, D is TRBD2 (6 bases). V lost 4 bases to trimming and J lost 3 bases, with 20 bases between them. This CDR3 has 17 amino acids. In germline, CDR1 is KGHSH, CDR2 LQKENI. CDR3 DNA: TGTGCCAGCTCACTAGAGACGGCTGGCCGGGGGACAGATACGCAGTATTTT. Protein sequence: CASSLETAGRGTDTQYF.

This clonotype was detected many times. V is TRBV7-9 and J is TRBJ2-1, with D perhaps TRBD1 or TRBD2 (5 bases each). Germline CDR1 and CDR2: SEHNR and FQNEAQ (reference sequence). V was pared by 2 bases and J by 5 bases, with 13 bases between. The CDR3 sequence is 15 residues long. The CDR3 coding sequence is TGTGCCAGCAGCTTAATGGGGGACCCCAACAATGAGCAGTTCTTC. Its translation: CASSLMGDPNNEQFF.

This clonotype was seen a few times. Written as DNA, the CDR3 is TGTGCCACCAGCAGAGGGGCAGGGGGCAACACCGGGGAGCTGTTTTTT. Its translation: CATSRGAGGNTGELFF. The chain joins TRBV15 to TRBJ2-2, with 8 nucleotides matching TRBD1. The CDR3 totals 16 residues. V was clipped by 1 base and J by 2 bases; unmatched bases: 3. Germline loops: CDR1 LNHNV, CDR2 YYDKDF (reference sequence).

This clonotype was recorded at least ten times. V usage is TRBV11-1 and J usage is TRBJ2-7; perhaps TRBD1 as D (6 bases). The CDR3 contains 17 residues. Germline assignment: CDR1 SGHAT and CDR2 FQDESV (reference sequence). V dropped 5 bases and J dropped 1 base, with 21 bases sitting between them. CDR3 DNA: TGTGCCAGCAGCCCAGGGGAAATGAGCGGTATTTCCTACGAGCAGTACTTC. Translating it yields CASSPGEMSGISYEQYF.

This clonotype was counted only a few times. The chain couples TRBV28 to TRBJ1-4; D is uncertain. Per the germline V gene, CDR1 is MDHEN and CDR2 is SYDVKM. The ends were cut back, 4 bases at V and 4 bases at J, with 10 bases in the middle. The CDR3 runs to 14 residues. The CDR3 DNA follows: TGTGCCAGCAGTTCGCACGGGAATAATGAAAAACTGTTTTTT. It encodes CASSSHGNNEKLFF.

This chain joins TRBV6-1 and TRBJ2-7; D not certain. Germline values: CDR1 MNHNS, CDR2 SASEGT. Trimming took off 3 bases at V and 5 bases at J, with 14 bases between the two ends. CDR3 length: 14 amino acids. Here the CDR3 DNA reads TGTGCCAGCAGTGATTTTCTTTCGATCGACGAGCAGTACTTC. It is translated as CASSDFLSIDEQYF.

For this clonotype: A single base separates this from a much larger clone, so it may be a read error. The rearrangement uses TRBV18 and TRBJ2-5; tentatively, D is TRBD2 (6 bases). The CDR3 has 16 amino acids. Germline loops: CDR1 KGHSH, CDR2 LQKENI. The V end was cut by 8 bases, the J end by 0 bases, with 19 bases between. The DNA for the CDR3 is TGTGCCAGCAGTTACTCCCGGGGGAGGCACCAAGAGACCCAGTACTTC. Residues: CASSYSRGRHQETQYF.

This clonotype showed up many times. The gene calls are TRBV28 and TRBJ2-7; no clear D. V lost 6 bases and J lost 2, with 8 bases in between. CDR3 length: 12 residues. The germline CDR1 and CDR2 sequences are MDHEN and SYDVKM. The CDR3 reads CASRDRPYEQYF. The DNA for the CDR3 is TGTGCCAGCAGGGACCGACCCTACGAGCAGTACTTC.

This clonotype occurred many times. The chain recombines TRBV7-8 with TRBJ1-1; tentatively, D is TRBD1 (6 bases). CDR3 size: 15 residues. CDR1 is SGHVS and CDR2 is FQNEAQ in the germline V gene. Trimming removed 7 bases at V and 1 base at J, with 16 bases between. CDR3 coding DNA: TGTGCCAGCACCCCTACCCCACAGGGGAACACTGAAGCTTTCTTT. This gives the protein CASTPTPQGNTEAFF. Full variable domain (missing parts from reference TRBV7-8 and TRBJ1-1): GAGVSQSPRYKVAKRGQDVALRCDPISGHVSLFWYQQALGQGPEFLTYFQNEAQLDKSGLPSDRFFAERPEGSVSTLKIQRTQQEDSAVYLCASTPTPQGNTEAFFGQGTRLTVV.

V is TRBV6-1 and J is TRBJ2-3; weak D call: TRBD2 (6 bases). Germline V gene data show CDR1 as MNHNS and CDR2 as SASEGT. The CDR3 runs 14 residues. Trimming shortened V by 8 bases and J by 3 bases, and 15 bases separated the two germline ends. The CDR3 sequence is CASRRLGLTDTQYF. The CDR3 DNA follows: TGTGCCAGCCGCCGACTAGGCCTTACAGATACGCAGTATTTT.

Comments on this clonotype: A much bigger clone sits one base away, suggesting this may be a read error. The chain is built from TRBV12-3 or TRBV12-4 and TRBJ2-3; D is possibly TRBD1 (5 bases). Judging by the DNA end, TRBJ1-5 fits better; the J call may be wrong. This CDR3 is 14 amino acids long. The CDR3, as DNA: TGTGCCAGCAGTTTCCCCGGGGCGGCAGATACGCAGCATTTT. Residues: CASSFPGAADTQHF.

This sequence joins TRBV10-3 and TRBJ2-5, with D perhaps matching TRBD2 (5 bases). The CDR3 runs to 15 residues. The germline V and J ends were trimmed by 2 bases and 1 base, with 11 bases remaining between them. Germline loops: CDR1 ENHRY, CDR2 SYGVKD. This CDR3 reads CAISEPGGPQETQYF. DNA of the CDR3: TGTGCCATCAGTGAGCCAGGAGGCCCCCAAGAGACCCAGTACTTC.

A remark on this clonotype: One end of the junction does not line up with germline, which may come from a read error. The genes are TRBV7-7 and TRBJ2-5, with 10 bases aligning to TRBD2. CDR1 and CDR2 (germline): SSHAT, FNYEAQ (reference sequence). The CDR3 extends over 18 amino acids. Here the CDR3 DNA reads TGTGCTAGCAGCCGACGGCCTAGCGGGAGTGGGGGCCAAGAGACCCAGTACTTC. Its translation is CASSRRPSGSGGQETQYF.

In this sample, this clonotype turned up a few times. The junction differs from germline at one of its ends, possibly a read error. The chain links TRBV14 to TRBJ2-7; D remains unclear. Germline-derived CDR1 and CDR2 are SGHDN and FVKESK. The CDR3 runs to 14 residues. The CDR3 region has the DNA TGTGCCAGCAGCCGCAGTCCACAGCCCTACGAGCAGCACTTC. Translated, it gives CASSRSPQPYEQHF.

Worth noting for this clonotype: A far larger clone is a single base away, which makes a read error likely. The genes are TRBV18 and TRBJ2-3; the match to TRBD1 covers 7 bases. TRBJ2-7 explains the end of the DNA better; the J call may be wrong. Germline CDR1 KGHSH, CDR2 LQKENI. This CDR3 region has 14 residues. CDR3 region: CASPPPGQSYEQYF. Written as DNA, the CDR3 is TGTGCCAGCCCACCACCGGGACAGTCCTACGAGCAGTACTTC.

This clonotype has a handful of counts. The J gene is TRBJ2-2, the V gene TRBV7-2, with unresolved D. The CDR3 runs to 12 residues. The germline V gene encodes CDR1 SGHTA and CDR2 FQGNSA. V was shortened by 5 bases and J by 10 bases, with 11 bases between the two germline ends. CDR3 in DNA: TGTGCCAGCAGCCGAGAGGTTGTGGAGCTGTTTTTT. Its protein is CASSREVVELFF.

This clonotype was seen repeatedly, ten times or more. The chain joins TRBV6-1 to TRBJ1-1, with a possible D match to TRBD1 (6 bases). V lost 7 bases to trimming and J lost 2 bases, with 17 bases between them. The CDR3 runs to 15 residues. CDR1 and CDR2 from the germline V gene are MNHNS and SASEGT. In DNA form, the CDR3 reads TGTGCCAGCACCTCGAGGGGGGATTCAAACACTGAAGCTTTCTTT. It encodes CASTSRGDSNTEAFF.

This clonotype was seen repeatedly, ten times or more. The rearrangement uses TRBV10-3 and TRBJ2-2; 7 bases match TRBD1. With 6 bases clipped from V and 2 bases from J, the junction kept 9 bases outside the gene matches. The CDR3 extends over 16 amino acids. Germline V gene data show CDR1 as ENHRY and CDR2 as SYGVKD. The CDR3 nucleotides are TGTGCCATCAGACCAACCGGGACAGCAAACACCGGGGAGCTGTTTTTT. The encoded protein is CAIRPTGTANTGELFF.

In the case of this clonotype: One base separates it from a far larger clone, so it is likely a read error. The chain employs TRBV2 and TRBJ2-7; 8 nucleotides align to TRBD2. This CDR3 region has 15 residues. CDR1 and CDR2 (germline): SNHLY, FYNNEI. Trimming removed 6 bases from V and 0 bases from J; junction bases left unmatched: 7. The CDR3 DNA follows: TGTGCCAGCAGCATCGGGGGGGCGGGCTCCTACGAGCAGTACTTC. Its protein product is CASSIGGAGSYEQYF.

The table lists this clonotype with many counts. The V and J genes are TRBV3-1 and TRBJ2-1; D perhaps matches TRBD2 (5 bases). V lost 4 bases, J lost 5 bases, and 18 bases lay in between. The CDR3 spans 16 residues. Germline assignment: CDR1 LGHDT and CDR2 YNNKEL (reference sequence). The CDR3 reads CASSPRGSSYNNEQFF. CDR3 nucleotides: TGTGCCAGCAGCCCGCGAGGGTCAAGCTACAACAATGAGCAGTTCTTC.